This T cell receptor (beta chain) emerged from a study of PD-L1 blockade in urothelial cancer. About the research overall: Individuals in the cohort had been given 0 to 3 earlier chemotherapy regimens.

As for time point: peripheral blood 6 weeks after treatment start. Some clones are missing from TCRdb's copy, which holds only in-frame ones; the method was immunoSEQ multiplex PCR. The sample gives 120,000 or so clones, 86% of which show up once; 2.4% is in the top ten. This CDR3 region has 15 residues. Looked up from germline, CDR1 is SGHRS and CDR2 is YFSETQ. V dropped 0 bases and J dropped 2; count of bases not matched to a gene: 5. This clone was observed a single time. The sample was PBMCs, taken around atezolizumab (anti-PD-L1) treatment. This rearrangement joins TRBV5-1 to TRBJ2-7, with 7 bases identical to TRBD2. The TCR originated in a man aged 50 or older with urothelial cancer. The CDR3 region is CASSLDGRSAYEQYF. The CDR3 DNA follows: TGCGCCAGCAGCTTGGACGGGAGGTCGGCCTACGAGCAGTACTTC.